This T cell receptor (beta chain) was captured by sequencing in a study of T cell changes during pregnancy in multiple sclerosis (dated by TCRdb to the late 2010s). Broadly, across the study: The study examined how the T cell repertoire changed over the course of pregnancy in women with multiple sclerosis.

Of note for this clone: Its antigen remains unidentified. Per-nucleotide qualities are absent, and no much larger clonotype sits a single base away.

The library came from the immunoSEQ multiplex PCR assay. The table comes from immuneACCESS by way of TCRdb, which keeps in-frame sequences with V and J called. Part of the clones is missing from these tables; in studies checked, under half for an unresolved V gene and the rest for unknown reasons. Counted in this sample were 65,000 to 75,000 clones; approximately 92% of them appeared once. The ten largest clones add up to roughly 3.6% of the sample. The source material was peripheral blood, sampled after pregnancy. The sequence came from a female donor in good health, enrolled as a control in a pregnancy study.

The nucleotide sequence reads as follows: TGTGCCAGCAGCCCACAGGGGCAGGAGACCCAGTACTTC. This sequence encodes CASSPQGQETQYF. The chain couples TRBV7-9 to TRBJ2-5; a stretch of 7 junction bases matches TRBD1. V is pruned by 5 bases and J by 5 bases, leaving 5 bases of the junction without a gene match. CDR1 and CDR2 are drawn from the germline V gene (reference sequence): SEHNR, FQNEAQ. The CDR3, from cysteine to phenylalanine, totals 13 residues. Of the read, only the CDR3 DNA is kept; its 39 bases are in frame from base 1.